This TCR beta chain emerged from a study of CD8+ T cells in alopecia areata. Sorted out of PBMCs were CD4+ T cells and CD8+ T cells. Overall study results and limits: Among patients, TCR sharing was less clear than in mice, a difference possibly due in part to HLA diversity in the patient population.

CDR1 and CDR2 from the germline V gene are SGHTA and FQGNSA. CDR3 length: 15 amino acids. After removal of 0 bases from V and 5 bases from J, the junction contained 5 bases not matched to a gene. Extraction and reverse transcription of RNA yielded cDNA as the sequencing template. Measured with immunoSEQ multiplex PCR; TCRdb has only the in-frame clones, and not every one. The sample has 110,000 to 150,000 clones; approximately 65% are singletons. Concerning this clone: The antigen is undetermined.

Material: CD8+ T cells sorted from blood. This TCR derives from a human donor in good health. The chain employs TRBV7-2 and TRBJ2-5; 8 bases align to TRBD2. CDR3 DNA sequence: TGTGCCAGCAGCTTAGCAGGGACTAGGGTCGAGACCCAGTACTTC. Translated, it gives CASSLAGTRVETQYF.